This TCR beta chain was documented in a study of blood T cell repertoires in COVID-19 (dated by TCRdb to about 2020). With regard to the full study: Collaborator samples came from the United States, Italy and Spain and covered acute and convalescent phases of COVID-19. The material from the prospective study consisted of cDNA or gDNA derived from T cells, B-cell-depleted T cells, or PBMCs. The dataset comprised deeply sampled blood TCRbeta repertoires from subjects exposed to, actively infected with, or recovered from COVID-19. A freely available public database, intended as a resource for researchers studying the immune response to SARS-CoV-2, is where the repertoires were released. Samples came from the ongoing ImmuneRACE study (first 160 participants) plus 1,254 subjects from 6 global collaborators. The sample metadata nearly always contained a de-identified subject ID, COVID-19 status, age in years and sex. Where available, HLA class I and class II types were taken from metadata supplied by the sample provider and were not determined by assay-based typing. The study at large found these results: The amount of clinical and demographic metadata varied by source and participant and was provided uncurated.

The immunoSEQ Assay, a bias-controlled multiplex PCR, was used to amplify TCRbeta CDR3 regions from genomic DNA. The original pipeline was this. The number of nucleated cells in each sample was estimated by amplification of reference gene primers within the assay. To quantify the absolute abundance of each unique TCRbeta CDR3 rearrangement, sequence reads were collapsed and filtered. For each sample, productive Simpson clonality was calculated as the square root of Simpson's diversity index over productive rearrangements. Drawn from immuneACCESS, this table holds only the in-frame rearrangements with V and J called that TCRdb kept. Clones are partly lost; checked studies trace under half to an unresolved V gene and leave the rest unexplained. Clonal size and the V and J genes are those of that table, whereas D and trimming came from the DNA. Within this sample are about 68,000 clones, with roughly 84% of them counted one time only. The ten biggest clones cover around 8% of the sample.

Collaborating institutions collected whole blood in K2EDTA tubes following their own protocols. For TCRbeta analysis, collaborator samples were shipped as frozen whole blood, as isolated PBMCs, or as DNA extracted from either sample type. Germline trimming: 5 bases from V, 2 bases from J; junction bases outside gene matches: 14. The cysteine opens and the phenylalanine closes a CDR3 of 17 amino acids. Only the CDR3 region is kept as DNA, spanning 51 bases read in frame from base 1. CDR1 is given as SEHNR and CDR2 as FQNEAQ, both from the germline V gene (reference sequence). As for this clone: Its antigen specificity is not known. Within one base of it there is no much larger clone, and no base qualities were kept.

The TCR sequence derives from a man aged 45-65 years with active COVID-19. Sequenced: peripheral blood. The chain is assembled from TRBV7-9 and TRBJ1-1; a stretch of 7 junction bases matches TRBD1. The CDR3 has the sequence CASSNTPGQTSNTEAFF. The DNA sequence reads TGTGCCAGCAGCAATACACCGGGACAGACTTCAAACACTGAAGCTTTCTTT.